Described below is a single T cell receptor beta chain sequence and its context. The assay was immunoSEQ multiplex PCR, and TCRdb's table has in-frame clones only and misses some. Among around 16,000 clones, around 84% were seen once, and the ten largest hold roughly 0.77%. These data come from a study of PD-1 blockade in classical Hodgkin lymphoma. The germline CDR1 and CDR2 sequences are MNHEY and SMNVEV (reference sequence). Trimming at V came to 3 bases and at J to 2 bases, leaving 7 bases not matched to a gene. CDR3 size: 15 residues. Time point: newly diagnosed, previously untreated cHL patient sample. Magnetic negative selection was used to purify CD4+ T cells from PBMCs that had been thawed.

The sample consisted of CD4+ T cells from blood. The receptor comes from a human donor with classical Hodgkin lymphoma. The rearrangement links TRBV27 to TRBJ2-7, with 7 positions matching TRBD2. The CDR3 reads CASSLEASGAYEQYF. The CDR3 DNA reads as TGTGCCAGCAGTTTGGAGGCTAGCGGTGCCTACGAGCAGTACTTC.